The rows below give T cell receptor beta chains drawn from one sample of a study of blood T cell repertoires in COVID-19. Only in-frame clones appear in the TCRdb table, and some are missing; sequencing was by immunoSEQ multiplex PCR. The sample lists some 330,000 clones; about 89% were seen once. The sequenced sample was PBMCs or T cells enriched from blood (not recorded which). These receptors originate from a man aged 35 to 55 in a cohort exposed to, infected with or recovered from COVID-19 (not recorded which). CDR3s include the opening cysteine and the closing phenylalanine or tryptophan. A D gene is named only where the DNA matches it firmly. A row's size may be missing; if present it is once, few, many or a size class.

size	J	V	D	length	DNA	CDR3
-	TRBJ1-5	TRBV6-4	-	15	TGTGCCAGCAGTGACCCCCACAGAAAGGATCAGCCCCAGCATTTT	CASSDPHRKDQPQHF
once	TRBJ2-7	TRBV30	-	11	TGTGCCTGGAGCAAATCAGTAATACAGTACTTC	CAWSKSVIQYF
-	TRBJ2-7	TRBV3-1/TRBV3-2	TRBD2	16	TGTGCCAGCAGCTTCGGGACTAGCGGGAGAGTCGACGAGCAGTACTTC	CASSFGTSGRVDEQYF
-	TRBJ2-1	TRBV14	-	13	TGTGCCAGCAGCCAAGCTGGGGGCGATGAGCAGTTCTTC	CASSQAGGDEQFF
-	TRBJ2-1	TRBV5-6	-	17	TGTGCCAGCAGCCCCGGTGGGAGCTGGGTCGAATACAATGAGCAGTTCTTC	CASSPGGSWVEYNEQFF
-	TRBJ1-3	TRBV19	-	11	TGTGCCAGTAGCGGGGGAAACACCATATATTTT	CASSGGNTIYF
-	TRBJ2-7	TRBV18	TRBD1	15	TGTGCCAGCTCACCACCTTCGGGACAGGGTCACGAGCAGTACTTC	CASSPPSGQGHEQYF
-	TRBJ2-2	TRBV3-1/TRBV3-2	TRBD1	16	TGTGCCAGCAGCACCCGGACAGGGACGAACACCGGGGAGCTGTTTTTT	CASSTRTGTNTGELFF
-	TRBJ2-5	TRBV6-1	TRBD2	17	TGTGCCAGCAGTGAAATGGTGGGAGGGCAGGGAAAAGAGACCCAGTACTTC	CASSEMVGGQGKETQYF
-	TRBJ1-4	TRBV30	-	13	TGTGCCTGGAATCCCGGGACTAATGAAAAACTGTTTTTT	CAWNPGTNEKLFF
-	TRBJ1-2	TRBV19	-	15	TGTGCCAGTAACCCAGTTTTCCCAGAATTCTATGGCTACACCTTC	CASNPVFPEFYGYTF